This record looks at one TCR beta chain sequence and its context. Its antigen remains undetermined. The sample holds no much larger clone one base away, and base qualities are not on file. The sample originates from a study of identifying expanded T cells in peripheral blood (dated by TCRdb to between 2018 and 2021). Study-wide context: Separate aliquots of the same genomic DNA pool were sequenced to produce technical replicates, and four replicates were compared in pairs.

TCRbeta CDR3 regions were profiled with the immunoSEQ Assay using bias-controlled multiplex PCR amplification of genomic DNA. As for how the authors treated the data: To quantify the absolute abundance of each unique TCRbeta CDR3 region, the sequences were collapsed and filtered. Differential abundance was tested with two models: a binomial (Fisher-equivalent) model and a beta-binomial model that adds time-dependent variance fitted from healthy donors. Clones with fewer than 5 combined templates were removed, and differential abundance was called for clones with a Benjamini-Hochberg FDR below 0.01. In the beta-binomial model, variance was expressed as a function of the total template count across the two samples, in the form v = (b*log(k)+a)^2. TCRdb obtained this table from immuneACCESS and retained in-frame rearrangements with V and J assigned. These tables miss some clones; where compared with another copy, unresolved V genes account for less than half of the shortfall, and the remainder is unexplained. V, J and clone size are those of that table, while D and trimming were read from the DNA. For this sample there are more than 50,000 clones; over 80% appear just once. Of the sample, 17% falls within the top ten clones.

During the collection period, no infections or other immune events were recorded for the healthy donors. Blood repertoires from healthy donors were used as a training cohort for calibrating time-dependent variance in a beta-binomial model of differential abundance of T-cell clones. The training cohort was composed of around ten healthy donors, 3 female and 7 male. Donor ages ranged from about 29 to 70 years, with an average of roughly 40 years. Whole blood was collected from each healthy donor at three time points spaced 2 to 3 weeks apart and obtained from a commercial supplier. For immunosequencing, genomic DNA was extracted from whole blood that had not been sorted. What the work shows at the level of the full study, not this receptor alone: The authors expected that biological variance in healthy repertoires might rise further over much longer intervals, such as months to years. Between technical replicates the binomial model flagged about 1.1 differentially abundant clones, whereas over around two weeks the binomial model flagged about 15 and over approximately four weeks approximately 20. Across all healthy-donor time intervals, the beta-binomial model significantly cut both the number of clones called differentially abundant and the false-positive rate. In all healthy donors, the variance in clone template counts between samples taken roughly two weeks apart rose significantly as total template count increased.

The clonotype comes from a person between 18 and 75 years old in good health. Sequencing used blood.

The bases read TGTGCCAGCAAGGTTAGGGTTTACAGCAATCAGCCCCAGCATTTT. This codes for CASKVRVYSNQPQHF. Here the chain combines TRBV6-5 and TRBJ1-5; the D gene remains uncertain. The CDR3 covers 15 residues, taking in both the cysteine and the phenylalanine. Only the CDR3 part of the read is kept: 45 bases, read in frame from the first base. Trimming removed 7 bases from V and 1 base from J, leaving 14 bases between the germline ends. Via the germline V gene, CDR1 is MNHEY and CDR2 SVGAGI.